The T cell receptor beta chain under discussion was sequenced for a study of T cell responses to AZD1222 COVID-19 vaccine. Study conclusions and caveats: There were mostly white British donors and more females than males, and clonal diversity was possibly underestimated. The study found vaccine-associated CD4 TCRs spanning spike, dominant at 160-218 and 743-854.

Concerning this clone itself: The antigen remains undetermined.

Using immunoSEQ multiplex PCR, the repertoire was profiled, and TCRdb retains in-frame clones only, with some absent. The sample shows roughly 200,000 clones, roughly nine tenths of them seen only once. The length of the CDR3 is 15 residues. J was trimmed by 5 bases and V by 10 bases; bases with no gene match: 12. The V gene's germline CDR1 is MNHEY and CDR2 SVGAGI. The V gene is TRBV6-5, the J gene TRBJ2-3, with TRBD2 identical over 10 bases. This TCR came from an adult who received the AZD1222 COVID-19 vaccine. The specimen was peripheral blood, collected 28 days after the second AZD1222 dose. The CDR3, as DNA: TGTGCCACCCAGTGGTCTAGCGGGGGTCGAGATACGCAGTATTTT. It codes for CATQWSSGGRDTQYF.